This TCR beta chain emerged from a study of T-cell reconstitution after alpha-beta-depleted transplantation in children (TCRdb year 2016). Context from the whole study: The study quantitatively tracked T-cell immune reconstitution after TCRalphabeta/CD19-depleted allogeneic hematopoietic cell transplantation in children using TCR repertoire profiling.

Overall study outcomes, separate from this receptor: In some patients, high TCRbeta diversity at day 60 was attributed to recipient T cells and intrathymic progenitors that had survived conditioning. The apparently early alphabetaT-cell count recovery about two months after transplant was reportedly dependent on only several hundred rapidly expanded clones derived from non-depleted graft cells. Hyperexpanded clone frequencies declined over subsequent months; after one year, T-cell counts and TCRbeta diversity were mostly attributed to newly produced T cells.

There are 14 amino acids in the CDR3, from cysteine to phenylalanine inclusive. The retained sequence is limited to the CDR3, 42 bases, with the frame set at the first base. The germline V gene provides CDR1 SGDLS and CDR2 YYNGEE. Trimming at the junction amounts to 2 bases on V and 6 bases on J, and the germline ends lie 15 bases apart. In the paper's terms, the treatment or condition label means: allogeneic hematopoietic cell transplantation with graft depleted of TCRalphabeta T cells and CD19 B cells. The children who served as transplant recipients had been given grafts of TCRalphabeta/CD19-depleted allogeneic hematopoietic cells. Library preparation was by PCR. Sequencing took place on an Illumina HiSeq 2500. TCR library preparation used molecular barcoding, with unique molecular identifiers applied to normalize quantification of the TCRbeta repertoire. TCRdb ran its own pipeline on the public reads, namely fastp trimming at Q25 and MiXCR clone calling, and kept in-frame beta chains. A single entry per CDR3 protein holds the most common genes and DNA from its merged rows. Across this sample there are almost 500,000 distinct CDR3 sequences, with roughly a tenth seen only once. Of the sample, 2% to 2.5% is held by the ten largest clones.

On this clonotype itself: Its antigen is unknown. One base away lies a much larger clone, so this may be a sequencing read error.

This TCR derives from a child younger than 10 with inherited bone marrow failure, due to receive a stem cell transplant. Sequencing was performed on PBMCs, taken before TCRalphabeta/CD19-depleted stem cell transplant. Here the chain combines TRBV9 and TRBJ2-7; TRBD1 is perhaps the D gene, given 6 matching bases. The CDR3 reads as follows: CASSVGAGGGEQYF. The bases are TGTGCCAGCAGCGTGGGGGCCGGTGGTGGCGAGCAGTACTTC.